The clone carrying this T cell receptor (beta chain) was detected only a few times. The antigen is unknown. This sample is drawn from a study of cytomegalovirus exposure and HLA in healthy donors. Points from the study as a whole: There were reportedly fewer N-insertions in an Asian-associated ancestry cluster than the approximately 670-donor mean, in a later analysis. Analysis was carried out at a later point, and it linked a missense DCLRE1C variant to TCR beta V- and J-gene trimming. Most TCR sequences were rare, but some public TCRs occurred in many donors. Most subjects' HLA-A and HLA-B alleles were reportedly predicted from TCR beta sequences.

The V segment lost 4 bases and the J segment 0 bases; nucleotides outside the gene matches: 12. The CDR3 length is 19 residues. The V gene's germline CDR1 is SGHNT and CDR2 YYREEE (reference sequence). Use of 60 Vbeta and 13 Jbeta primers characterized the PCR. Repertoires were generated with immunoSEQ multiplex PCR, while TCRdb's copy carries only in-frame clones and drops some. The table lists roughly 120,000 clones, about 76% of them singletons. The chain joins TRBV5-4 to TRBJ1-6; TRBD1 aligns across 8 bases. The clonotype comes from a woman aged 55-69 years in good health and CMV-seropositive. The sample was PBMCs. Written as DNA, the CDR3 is TGTGCCAGCAGCCAAAGAAAGCAGGGGGCGAGCTCCTATAATTCACCCCTCCACTTT. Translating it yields CASSQRKQGASSYNSPLHF. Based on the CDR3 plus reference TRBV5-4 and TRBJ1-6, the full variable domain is ETGVTQSPTHLIKTRGQQVTLRCSSQSGHNTVSWYQQALGQGPQFIFQYYREEENGRGNFPPRFSGLQFPNYSSELNVNALELDDSALYLCASSQRKQGASSYNSPLHFGNGTRLTVT.